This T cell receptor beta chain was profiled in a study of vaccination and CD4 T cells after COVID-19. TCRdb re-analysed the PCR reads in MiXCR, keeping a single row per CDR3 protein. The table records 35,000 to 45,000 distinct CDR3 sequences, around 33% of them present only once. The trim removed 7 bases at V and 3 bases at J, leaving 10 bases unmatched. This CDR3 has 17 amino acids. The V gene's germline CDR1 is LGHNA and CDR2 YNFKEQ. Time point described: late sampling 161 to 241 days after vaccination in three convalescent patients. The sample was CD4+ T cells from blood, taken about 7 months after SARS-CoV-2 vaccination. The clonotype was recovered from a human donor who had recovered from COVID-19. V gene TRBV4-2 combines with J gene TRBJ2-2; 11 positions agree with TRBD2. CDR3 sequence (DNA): TGTGCCAGCACCCATTCCACGGGACTAGCGGACACCGGGGAGCTGTTTTTT. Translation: CASTHSTGLADTGELFF.